The 11 T cell receptor beta chains below all came from one sample that was sequenced in a study of CD8 T cells in Susac syndrome. RNA, at roughly 0.45 to 1 ug, was reverse transcribed with random hexamers. MiXCR, run by TCRdb on the immunoSEQ multiplex PCR reads, gives a single entry per CDR3 protein. The sample lists 150,000 to 200,000 distinct CDR3 sequences; roughly nine tenths were seen once. Sequences were obtained from CD4+ T cells from PBMCs. These receptors were taken from a human donor in good health.

The chain employs TRBV7-8 and TRBJ2-1; 12 positions match TRBD1. CDR3 length equals 16 residues. The V and J ends lost 2 bases and 7 bases, in that order; junction bases with no gene match: 6. Germline values: CDR1 SGHVS, CDR2 FQNEAQ. CDR3 residues: CASSLPGQGAWNEQFF. The CDR3 coding sequence is TGTGCCAGCAGCTTACCGGGACAGGGGGCTTGGAATGAGCAGTTCTTC.

This clonotype was seen a single time. The V call is TRBV30, the J call TRBJ1-5, with D possibly TRBD1 on 6 matching bases. V was pared by 5 bases and J by 0 bases, with 14 bases between. This CDR3 comprises 15 residues. Looked up from germline, CDR1 is GTSNPN and CDR2 is SVGIG (reference sequence). This chain's CDR3 is CAWGYGTYSNQPQHF. The CDR3 DNA is TGTGCCTGGGGATACGGGACATATAGCAATCAGCCCCAGCATTTT.

The rearrangement uses TRBV2 and TRBJ2-2; 7 nucleotides agree with TRBD1. V lost 9 bases and J lost 2; bases outside the gene matches: 15. The germline gives CDR1 SNHLY, CDR2 FYNNEI. There are 17 residues in the CDR3. The CDR3 protein is CARRGDSGTENTGELFF. CDR3 nucleotides: TGTGCCAGAAGGGGAGATTCCGGGACAGAAAACACCGGGGAGCTGTTTTTT.

With regard to this clonotype: At one end the junction does not follow the germline gene, possibly because of a read error. The genes are TRBV6-1 and TRBJ2-6; possible D gene TRBD1, 5 bases. This CDR3 region has 17 residues. The germline V gene encodes CDR1 MNHNS and CDR2 SASEGT. The CDR3 DNA follows: TGTGCCAGCCGTGAGGCAGGGATGGGATCTGGGGCCAACGTCCTGACTTTC. It encodes CASREAGMGSGANVLTF.

The rearrangement uses TRBV6-6 and TRBJ1-2, with D maybe TRBD1 (5 bases). V was trimmed by 5 bases and J by 4 bases, leaving 17 bases between them. This CDR3 region has 15 residues. From germline, CDR1 is MNHNY and CDR2 SVGAGI (reference sequence). CDR3 nucleotide sequence: TGTGCCAGCAGTACACCGGAGCGGGGCGGCTATGGCTACACCTTC. This translates into CASSTPERGGYGYTF.

V and J are TRBV19 and TRBJ1-1, with TRBD1 matching 9 bases. CDR3 length: 16 residues. Germline-derived CDR1 and CDR2 are LNHDA and SQIVND (reference sequence). Losses at the gene ends were 5 bases for V and 0 bases for J; bases not matched to a gene: 7. The CDR3 loop is CASSSRTGALNTEAFF. CDR3 nucleotides: TGTGCCAGTAGTTCCCGGACAGGGGCCTTGAACACTGAAGCTTTCTTT.

This clonotype occurred once. CDR3 coding DNA: TGTGCCAGCTCACCATCGGGACAGGGGTACTACGAGCAGTACTTC. This sequence encodes CASSPSGQGYYEQYF. The chain links TRBV18 to TRBJ2-7; 10 bases match TRBD1. This CDR3 comprises 15 residues. V was pared by 2 bases and J by 3 bases, with 4 bases of the junction left unmatched. Germline CDR1 reads KGHSH; CDR2 reads LQKENI.

V gene TRBV5-1 combines with J gene TRBJ2-3; 7 bases align to TRBD1. V gave up 0 bases and J gave up 1 base; unmatched junction bases: 2. The CDR3 length is 15 residues. CDR1 is SGHRS, CDR2 YFSETQ, per germline. CDR3 sequence (DNA): TGCGCCAGCAGCTTGGGGACAGGCCGCACAGATACGCAGTATTTT. Amino acids: CASSLGTGRTDTQYF.

This rearrangement joins TRBV27 to TRBJ1-2, with D uncertain. Per the germline V gene, CDR1 is MNHEY and CDR2 is SMNVEV (reference sequence). Trimming removed 5 bases at V and 5 bases at J, with 15 bases between. This CDR3 region has 14 residues. This chain's CDR3 is CASSPTWSTYGYTF. CDR3 nucleotide sequence: TGTGCCAGCAGTCCGACGTGGAGCACATATGGCTACACCTTC.

The genes are TRBV10-3 and TRBJ2-7; D may be TRBD1 or TRBD2 (6 bases each). Per the germline V gene, CDR1 is ENHRY and CDR2 is SYGVKD. Trimming left V 6 bases short and J 6 bases short, with 12 bases between. CDR3 size: 12 residues. CDR3 coding DNA: TGTGCCATCAGCATGGAGGGGGGCGAGCAGTACTTC. Translating gives CAISMEGGEQYF.

The chain joins TRBV5-5 to TRBJ1-1, with D hard to call. Per the germline V gene, CDR1 is SGHKS and CDR2 is YYEKEE (reference sequence). CDR3 size: 12 residues. With 0 bases removed from V and 6 bases from J, the gap between germline ends came to 6 bases. The DNA for the CDR3 is TGTGCCAGCAGCTTGGGATGGGCTGAAGCTTTCTTT. Amino acid sequence: CASSLGWAEAFF.